The 21 T cell receptor beta chains given below trace back to one sample, sequenced in a study of PD-L1 blockade in urothelial cancer. Libraries were prepared by immunoSEQ multiplex PCR; TCRdb keeps only in-frame clonotypes and omits some of them. This sample has roughly 50,000 clones; roughly nine tenths occur once, and the top ten carry about 14%. This sample's time point: pretreatment peripheral blood. Sequenced material: PBMCs, taken around atezolizumab (anti-PD-L1) treatment. These receptors all come from a woman aged 60-75 years with urothelial cancer.

This chain uses TRBV5-4 with TRBJ2-2; 9 bases align to TRBD1. Trimming took 8 bases from V and 6 from J; bases not matched to a gene: 8. The germline V gene has CDR1 SGHNT and CDR2 YYREEE (reference sequence). The CDR3 totals 14 residues. Here the CDR3 DNA reads TGTGCCAGTACCCGGGACAGGGTCCCCGGGGAGCTGTTTTTT. This sequence encodes CASTRDRVPGELFF.

The rearrangement uses TRBV9 and TRBJ2-1; 11 bases are shared with TRBD2. The J segment lost 9 bases and the V segment lost 2 bases, leaving 7 bases of the junction unmatched. Germline assignment: CDR1 SGDLS and CDR2 YYNGEE. The CDR3 sequence is 15 residues long. The CDR3 nucleotides read TGTGCCAGCAGCGTTGGGACTAGCGGTACCGGTGAGCAGTTCTTC. Its translation is CASSVGTSGTGEQFF.

This chain connects TRBV6-4 to TRBJ2-3; D is possibly TRBD2 (5 bases). Looked up from germline, CDR1 is MRHNA and CDR2 is SNTAGT. The V end lost 5 bases, the J end lost 3 bases, and 9 bases lay between the germline ends. The CDR3 loop spans 13 amino acids. The CDR3 DNA reads TGTGCCAGCAGTTCTGAGCGGACAGATACGCAGTATTTT. It is translated as CASSSERTDTQYF.

This chain connects TRBV6-4 to TRBJ2-3, with D maybe TRBD1 (6 bases). This CDR3 is built from 13 residues. Germline-derived CDR1 and CDR2 are MRHNA and SNTAGT. V lost 2 bases, J lost 3 bases, and 6 bases lay in between. Here the CDR3 reads CASSDQGTDTQYF. CDR3 bases: TGTGCCAGCAGTGACCAGGGGACAGATACGCAGTATTTT.

The chain combines TRBV12-5 with TRBJ1-5; D is perhaps TRBD1 (5 bases). Germline CDR1 is LGHNT and CDR2 is FRNRAP. The CDR3 sequence is 14 residues long. Trimming took off 8 bases at V and 8 bases at J, with 19 bases between the two ends. Here the CDR3 DNA reads TGTGCTAGTTGGGGGGGTAGTATTTGGGAGCCCCAGCATTTT. Translating gives CASWGGSIWEPQHF.

The V call is TRBV9, the J call TRBJ2-1; D is unresolved. CDR3 size: 13 residues. Per the germline V gene, CDR1 is SGDLS and CDR2 is YYNGEE. V shed 0 bases and J shed 4 bases, with 5 bases lying between them. CDR3 region: CASSVAVYNEQFF. CDR3 in DNA: TGTGCCAGCAGCGTAGCAGTATACAATGAGCAGTTCTTC.

The chain combines TRBV14 with TRBJ1-6; 10 bases line up with TRBD1. The CDR3 is made up of 15 amino acids. Looked up from germline, CDR1 is SGHDN and CDR2 is FVKESK. The V segment lost 4 bases and the J segment 7 bases; nucleotides outside the gene matches: 4. CDR3 residues: CASSRRQGANSPLHF. In DNA, the CDR3 is TGTGCCAGCAGCCGTAGACAGGGGGCGAATTCACCCCTCCACTTT.

The V and J genes are TRBV7-9 and TRBJ1-4, with no clear D. This CDR3 is built from 14 residues. Deletions cut 5 bases from V and 0 bases from J, with 7 bases between. The germline V gene has CDR1 SEHNR and CDR2 FQNEAQ (reference sequence). This chain's CDR3 is CASSHGATNEKLFF. CDR3 bases: TGTGCCAGCAGCCACGGAGCAACTAATGAAAAACTGTTTTTT.

The rearrangement links TRBV18 to TRBJ2-5, with 10 bases fitting TRBD2. Germline V gene sequence: CDR1 KGHSH, CDR2 LQKENI. Unmatched junction bases numbered 8, after V lost 3 bases and J lost 4 bases. There are 16 residues in the CDR3. This CDR3 is CASSPYKGLALETQYF. In DNA, the CDR3 is TGTGCCAGCTCACCTTACAAGGGACTAGCGCTAGAGACCCAGTACTTC. Together with reference TRBV18 and TRBJ2-5, the CDR3 gives the full variable domain: NAGVMQNPRHLVRRRGQEARLRCSPMKGHSHVYWYRQLPEEGLKFMVYLQKENIIDESGMPKERFSAEFPKEGPSILRIQQVVRGDSAAYFCASSPYKGLALETQYFGPGTRLLVL.

The chain has TRBV19 and TRBJ1-5; possible D gene TRBD1, 6 bases. CDR1 LNHDA and CDR2 SQIVND come from the germline V gene (reference sequence). This CDR3 contains 15 residues. Deletions cut 5 bases from V and 2 bases from J, with 13 bases between. This chain's CDR3 is CASSSDRRGNQPQHF. The CDR3 coding sequence is TGTGCCAGTAGTTCAGACAGGCGAGGCAATCAGCCCCAGCATTTT.

This sequence joins TRBV4-1 and TRBJ2-7, with 11 bases fitting TRBD2. J gave up 2 bases and V 2 bases, and 11 bases lay outside the gene matches. This CDR3 is built from 18 residues. The germline V gene has CDR1 MGHRA and CDR2 YSYEKL. The CDR3 DNA reads as TGCGCCAGCAGCCAAAGGACTACTAGCGGGAGTATCACCTACGAGCAGTACTTC. Encoded protein: CASSQRTTSGSITYEQYF.

The rearrangement joins TRBV7-2 to TRBJ2-7; 9 bases are shared with TRBD2. The germline V gene encodes CDR1 SGHTA and CDR2 FQGNSA. After removal of 5 bases from V and 5 bases from J, the junction contained 10 bases not matched to a gene. The CDR3 sequence is 15 residues long. This chain's CDR3 is CASSTVAGVKNEQYF. CDR3 nucleotide sequence: TGTGCCAGCAGCACCGTAGCGGGAGTTAAAAACGAGCAGTACTTC.

J is TRBJ2-3 and V is TRBV2, with a tentative D call TRBD2 (6 bases). CDR1 SNHLY and CDR2 FYNNEI come from the germline V gene. This CDR3 has 17 residues. Trimming took off 1 base at V and 4 bases at J, with 18 bases between the two ends. CDR3 region: CASSEEEAGRGADTQYF. CDR3 nucleotide sequence: TGTGCCAGCAGTGAAGAGGAGGCGGGAAGAGGGGCAGATACGCAGTATTTT.

The chain links TRBV5-8 to TRBJ2-7; D is ambiguous. Germline V gene data show CDR1 as SGHTS and CDR2 as YDEGEE. V was pared by 3 bases and J by 4 bases, with 14 bases between. This CDR3 spans 14 amino acids. This chain's CDR3 is CASSSREEWYEQYF. In DNA, the CDR3 is TGTGCCAGCAGCTCCAGAGAGGAATGGTACGAGCAGTACTTC.

DNA for the CDR3: TGTGCCAGCAGCGTAGTTTCAGGGGGGTCCCCCGCTTTCTTT. It is translated as CASSVVSGGSPAFF. V usage is TRBV9 and J usage is TRBJ1-1; 7 nucleotides line up with TRBD1. The CDR3 extends over 14 amino acids. The V and J ends lost 0 bases and 11 bases, in that order; junction bases with no gene match: 10. CDR1 and CDR2 from the germline V gene are SGDLS and YYNGEE.

The J gene is TRBJ2-5, the V gene TRBV5-1; D not certain. The V and J ends lost 4 bases and 0 bases respectively, with 13 bases between them. CDR3 size: 15 residues. Germline CDR1 SGHRS, CDR2 YFSETQ. CDR3 nucleotide sequence: TGCGCCAGCAGCCGATCTCGTGGAGACCAAGAGACCCAGTACTTC. Translation gives CASSRSRGDQETQYF.

J is TRBJ1-2 and V is TRBV12-5; D is perhaps TRBD1 (5 bases). Trimming removed 6 bases at V and 4 bases at J, with 12 bases between. The CDR3 consists of 13 residues. The germline CDR1 and CDR2 sequences are LGHNT and FRNRAP. Here the CDR3 reads CASGMGRGYGYTF. The CDR3, as DNA: TGTGCTAGTGGGATGGGGCGCGGCTATGGCTACACCTTC.

V gene TRBV14 combines with J gene TRBJ1-6; 7 nucleotides align to TRBD1. V gave up 0 bases and J gave up 6 bases; unmatched junction bases: 17. In germline, CDR1 is SGHDN, CDR2 FVKESK. This CDR3 is built from 20 residues. The chain's CDR3 is CASSQDWETGSLWGNSPLHF. Here the CDR3 DNA reads TGTGCCAGCAGCCAAGATTGGGAGACAGGGAGTTTATGGGGTAATTCACCCCTCCACTTT.

The chain recombines TRBV7-3 with TRBJ2-7, with D maybe TRBD2 (6 bases). The V end lost 6 bases, the J end lost 0 bases, and 12 bases lay between the germline ends. CDR1 SGHTA and CDR2 FQGTGA come from the germline V gene. CDR3 length equals 14 residues. CDR3 coding DNA: TGTGCCAGCAGTCCTGGGCGGGGCTCCTACGAGCAGTACTTC. Encoded protein: CASSPGRGSYEQYF.

This CDR3 is CASRTGGGGSSYNEQFF. CDR3 nucleotides: TGTGCCAGTAGAACGGGGGGAGGGGGAAGCTCCTACAATGAGCAGTTCTTC. The chain is built from TRBV19 and TRBJ2-1; tentative D call: TRBD2 (7 bases). Trimming removed 6 bases from V and 0 bases from J, with 18 bases in between. Per germline, CDR1 LNHDA and CDR2 SQIVND (reference sequence). This CDR3 is built from 17 residues.

This clone was detected only a few times. The genes are TRBV18 and TRBJ1-4, with a weak D call TRBD1 (5 bases). V lost 2 bases and J lost 8, with 9 bases in between. The length of the CDR3 is 13 residues. Germline V gene lookup returns CDR1 KGHSH and CDR2 LQKENI. Written as DNA, the CDR3 is TGTGCCAGCTCACCAGCAGGGAACGAAAAACTGTTTTTT. Translating gives CASSPAGNEKLFF.